The 9 T cell receptor beta chains in this list originate from one sample, sequenced in a study of OX40 agonist ivuxolimab in advanced cancers. Assay used: immunoSEQ multiplex PCR; TCRdb lists only in-frame clones, some missing. The sample lists approximately 23,000 clones; 86% were seen once. The source was CD4+ or CD8+ T cells sorted from blood, collected in a trial of the OX40 agonist ivuxolimab. Receptors were obtained from an adult with an advanced solid tumor such as melanoma, head and neck, liver or kidney cancer.

J is TRBJ2-7 and V is TRBV28, with 11 bases fitting TRBD1. The CDR3 extends over 16 amino acids. The V gene's germline CDR1 is MDHEN and CDR2 SYDVKM. Trimming took 3 bases from V and 4 from J; bases not matched to a gene: 8. As DNA, the CDR3 is TGTGCCAGCAGTTTCTCTGGGACAGGGGGTTTGTACGAGCAGTACTTC. Encoded protein: CASSFSGTGGLYEQYF.

As DNA, the CDR3 is TGTGCCAGCAGCTTCCAAGAGACCCAGTACTTC. Translating gives CASSFQETQYF. The V and J genes are TRBV7-9 and TRBJ2-5; D ambiguous. This CDR3 is 11 amino acids long. Germline V gives CDR1 SEHNR, CDR2 FQNEAQ (reference sequence). Trimming cost V 3 bases and J 1 base, with 0 bases left between them.

The genes are TRBV5-5 and TRBJ2-1; D assignment may be TRBD1 or TRBD2 (5 bases each). Germline loops: CDR1 SGHKS, CDR2 YYEKEE (reference sequence). V shed 0 bases and J shed 15 bases, with 13 bases lying between them. The CDR3 length is 12 residues. CDR3 sequence: CASSLDPGTSFF. The CDR3 bases are TGTGCCAGCAGCTTGGACCCAGGGACGTCGTTCTTC.

The V and J genes are TRBV13 and TRBJ1-5, with no clear D. Per germline, CDR1 PRHDT and CDR2 FYEKMQ (reference sequence). The V gene lost 3 bases and the J gene lost 6 bases, with 9 bases spanning the gap. CDR3 length: 13 residues. The CDR3 DNA sequence: TGTGCCAGCAGCTTTGGAAAGGGTCAGCCCCAGCATTTT. Residues: CASSFGKGQPQHF.

This clone was recorded once. The chain combines TRBV5-1 with TRBJ1-1; a possible D gene is TRBD1 (5 bases). Germline lookup yields CDR1 SGHRS and CDR2 YFSETQ. This CDR3 has 12 residues. Trimming stripped 0 bases from V and 5 bases from J, with 5 bases between. CDR3 DNA sequence: TGCGCCAGCAGCTTGGAGGGGACTGAAGCTTTCTTT. It translates to CASSLEGTEAFF.

The V and J genes are TRBV5-4 and TRBJ1-2; D is ambiguous. CDR1 is SGHNT and CDR2 is YYREEE in the germline V gene (reference sequence). The CDR3 runs to 12 residues. V gave up 6 bases and J gave up 4 bases, with 10 bases separating them. The CDR3 sequence: CASTREGYGYTF. CDR3 coding DNA: TGTGCCAGCACTAGGGAGGGCTATGGCTACACCTTC.

This clone was detected once. The chain couples TRBV6-6 to TRBJ2-1; D uncertain. Trimming shortened V by 0 bases and J by 10 bases, and 4 bases separated the two germline ends. The CDR3 spans 11 residues. Per germline, CDR1 MNHNY and CDR2 SVGAGI (reference sequence). The CDR3 nucleotides read TGTGCCAGCAGTTACTCGAGGGAGCAGTTCTTC. Its protein is CASSYSREQFF.

The V gene is TRBV27, the J gene TRBJ1-4, with 10 bases aligning to TRBD1. The V and J ends lost 6 bases and 5 bases, in that order; junction bases with no gene match: 6. Germline V lookup: CDR1 MNHEY, CDR2 SMNVEV (reference sequence). CDR3 length: 15 residues. The CDR3 DNA sequence: TGTGCCAGCAGCGATCTGGGACAGGGGAATGAAAAACTGTTTTTT. Translating gives CASSDLGQGNEKLFF. Filled out from reference TRBV27 and TRBJ1-4, the complete variable domain reads EAQVTQNPRYLITVTGKKLTVTCSQNMNHEYMSWYRQDPGLGLRQIYYSMNVEVTDKGDVPEGYKVSRKEKRNFPLILESPSPNQTSLYFCASSDLGQGNEKLFFGSGTQLSVL.

This chain uses TRBV7-9 with TRBJ1-1; D gene ambiguous. Looked up from germline, CDR1 is SEHNR and CDR2 is FQNEAQ (reference sequence). The CDR3 spans 13 residues. The V gene lost 4 bases and the J gene lost 8 bases, with 14 bases spanning the gap. CDR3 sequence: CASSSPSGKEAFF. CDR3 sequence (DNA): TGTGCCAGCAGCTCACCCTCGGGGAAAGAAGCTTTCTTT. Looking up the rest from reference TRBV7-9 and TRBJ1-1 gives the full variable domain: DTGVSQNPRHKITKRGQNVTFRCDPISEHNRLYWYRQTLGQGPEFLTYFQNEAQLEKSRLLSDRFSAERPKGSFSTLEIQRTEQGDSAMYLCASSSPSGKEAFFGQGTRLTVV.